This T cell receptor beta chain was recovered during a study of CD8+ T cells in alopecia areata. Sequencing templates came from extracted RNA that was reverse transcribed into cDNA. Libraries were prepared by immunoSEQ multiplex PCR; TCRdb keeps only in-frame clonotypes and omits some of them. The data show 150,000 to 200,000 clones, 50% to 70% seen once. V lost 2 bases to trimming and J lost 3 bases; unmatched junction nucleotides: 3. This CDR3 is built from 14 residues. The germline CDR1 and CDR2 sequences are SQVTM and ANQGSEA. The sequence was obtained from a human donor with alopecia areata. The chain has TRBV29-1 and TRBJ2-3; 9 bases line up with TRBD1. The specimen comprised CD4+ T cells sorted from blood, sampled at week 0. For the CDR3, the DNA is TGCAGCGTTGAAAGGGACAGGGTGACAGATACGCAGTATTTT. Translated, it gives CSVERDRVTDTQYF.